Shown below are 10 T cell receptor beta chains from a single sample sequenced in a study of Ad26.COV2.S vaccination and SARS-CoV-2 variants (dated by TCRdb to the early 2020s). Explained via the paper, the treatment or condition label denotes: 15 to 20 received Ad26.COV2.S at low or high dose, single or two shots; 5 received placebo; per-sample allocation not given. Repertoires of vaccine and placebo recipients were sequenced from samples collected on day 63 after the first injection. The library relied on the immunoSEQ multiplex PCR assay. TCRdb retrieved this table from immuneACCESS and kept in-frame rearrangements only. Not all clones are present; in checked studies, unresolved V genes account for under half, and no reason is known for the remainder. For this sample the table gives roughly 400,000 clones, of which around 91% were detected only once. The ten largest make up 1.9% of the sample.

Here the sequenced sample was peripheral blood, taken in a trial of Ad26.COV2.S vaccine versus placebo. The receptors originated from a person aged 18 to 59 who received the Ad26.COV2.S COVID-19 vaccine or a placebo.

This chain uses TRBV30 with TRBJ1-2, with no clear D. V was pared by 8 bases and J by 4 bases, with 11 bases between. Per the germline V gene, CDR1 is GTSNPN and CDR2 is SVGIG (reference sequence). The CDR3 contains 11 residues. This chain's CDR3 is CASGRAYGYTF. DNA for the CDR3: TGTGCCAGCGGTAGAGCCTATGGCTACACCTTC.

The chain uses TRBV6-5 and TRBJ2-3; 7 bases are shared with TRBD2. The CDR3 extends over 15 amino acids. The J segment lost 0 bases and the V segment lost 6 bases, leaving 6 bases of the junction unmatched. Germline assignment: CDR1 MNHEY and CDR2 SVGAGI. CDR3 in DNA: TGTGCCAGCAGACGCGGGGGTTTCAGCACAGATACGCAGTATTTT. Translated: CASRRGGFSTDTQYF.

This clone was counted a single time. This rearrangement joins TRBV9 to TRBJ1-1; 8 bases fit TRBD1. Germline CDR1 is SGDLS and CDR2 is YYNGEE. The ends lost 0 bases at V and 4 bases at J; junction bases unmatched: 5. CDR3 length: 15 amino acids. CDR3 DNA: TGTGCCAGCAGCGTAGGGAATACAGGGGGCACTGAAGCTTTCTTT. As protein: CASSVGNTGGTEAFF.

The V call is TRBV15, the J call TRBJ2-1; 13 bases are a match to TRBD2. Losses at the gene ends were 0 bases for V and 7 bases for J; bases not matched to a gene: 9. Germline CDR1 is LNHNV and CDR2 is YYDKDF (reference sequence). The CDR3 spans 18 residues. The CDR3, as DNA: TGTGCCACCAGCAGAGATGGACTAGCGGGAGTCTTTGGGAATGAGCAGTTCTTC. This sequence encodes CATSRDGLAGVFGNEQFF.

The CDR3 DNA sequence: TGCGCCAGCAGCTCGGACAGGGGGGGGACCCAGTACTTC. Amino acid sequence: CASSSDRGGTQYF. The chain employs TRBV5-1 and TRBJ2-5, with TRBD1 matching over 10 bases. J lost 7 bases, V lost 3 bases, and 3 bases had no gene match. From germline, CDR1 is SGHRS and CDR2 YFSETQ. The CDR3 consists of 13 residues.

The rearrangement joins TRBV19 to TRBJ2-1; the D is unclear. CDR1 LNHDA and CDR2 SQIVND come from the germline V gene (reference sequence). V lost 11 bases, J lost 7 bases, and 15 bases lay in between. This CDR3 comprises 12 residues. Here the CDR3 reads CASGQSINEQFF. The CDR3 nucleotides read TGTGCCTCGGGCCAGTCGATTAATGAGCAGTTCTTC.

The gene calls are TRBV28 and TRBJ1-4; maybe TRBD1 (6 bases). Germline V gene lookup returns CDR1 MDHEN and CDR2 SYDVKM. The CDR3 is made up of 14 amino acids. V was clipped by 1 base and J by 7 bases, with 10 bases between them. The CDR3 here is CASSLSGEAEKLFF. The CDR3 DNA reads as TGTGCCAGCAGTTTATCAGGGGAAGCTGAAAAACTGTTTTTT.

The rearrangement links TRBV3-1 (or the pseudogene TRBV3-2) to TRBJ2-1; D remains ambiguous. V dropped 1 base and J dropped 2 bases, with 15 bases sitting between them. Looked up from germline, CDR1 is LGHDT and CDR2 is YNNKEL (reference sequence). The CDR3 is 17 amino acids. In nucleotides, the CDR3 is TGTGCCAGCAGCCAAGTCTCTCGCGGCAGAACCTACAATGAGCAGTTCTTC. Encoded protein: CASSQVSRGRTYNEQFF.

The V call is TRBV10-3, the J call TRBJ1-2, with D perhaps matching TRBD1 (6 bases). V was trimmed by 4 bases and J by 7 bases, leaving 16 bases between them. This CDR3 region has 14 residues. CDR1 is ENHRY and CDR2 is SYGVKD in the germline V gene. The CDR3 region has the DNA TGTGCCATCAGTGGGAACCGAGGGGGTCCTGGCTACACCTTC. It yields the protein CAISGNRGGPGYTF.

The V call is TRBV7-6, the J call TRBJ1-3, with D unresolved. This CDR3 region has 16 residues. V lost 5 bases, J lost 1 base, and 15 bases lay in between. Germline V gives CDR1 SGHVS, CDR2 FNYEAQ. CDR3 sequence (DNA): TGTGCCAGCAGCGTGAGGGCGTTCCGTTCTGGAAACACCATATATTTT. Its protein product is CASSVRAFRSGNTIYF.